This T cell receptor beta chain was sequenced during a study of molecular identifiers for immune sequencing clone quantification. Study-wide results and caveats: Jurkat TCR RNA spiked in from one cell could reportedly be detected among one million naive cells. Under 1% of molecules in naive cells, but over 97% of effector molecules, belonged to clones above 20 RNA copies.

As regards this clonotype: Its antigen is unknown.

Naive CD8 T cell sorting was performed on the CD8+CD4-CCR7+CD45RA+ phenotype. The CDR3 has 16 residues. Germline CDR1 reads DFQATT; CDR2 reads SNEGSKA (reference sequence). V lost 1 base, J lost 1 base, and 16 bases lay in between. Methods described previously, with TCR primers listed, were used for bulk TCR libraries. TCRdb called the PCR reads again in MiXCR, with one record for every CDR3 protein. This table holds fewer than 350,000 distinct CDR3 sequences, roughly a quarter found once. The chain links TRBV20-1 to TRBJ2-5; D is uncertain. This receptor was obtained from a human donor in good health. Some libraries in this study had Jurkat cell RNA spiked in. Specimen: naive CD8+ T cells from blood, with Jurkat cell RNA spiked in. Noted subset: FACS-sorted CD8+CD4-CCR7+CD45RA+ naive T cells. CDR3 DNA sequence: TGCAGTGCTAGAGTCACTGATAGTTGGCCCCAAGAGACCCAGTACTTC. Its protein is CSARVTDSWPQETQYF.